The rows below give T cell receptor beta chains drawn from one sample of a study of cytomegalovirus exposure and HLA in healthy donors. TCRdb's table, derived via immunoSEQ multiplex PCR, lists solely in-frame clones and lacks some. Here the sample spans roughly 120,000 clones, roughly 73% being singletons. The sequencing sample was made of PBMCs. The receptors stem from a man between 60 and 75 years old in good health and CMV-seropositive. Each CDR3 is given with its conserved first and last residue. The D gene is left open where the match is weak. Only part of the rows carry a size: once, few, many, or a class if the clone is expanded.

size,J,D,V,CDR3,DNA
.,TRBJ1-2,.,TRBV11-2,CASSPDSIYGYTF,TGTGCCAGCAGCCCTGACAGCATCTATGGCTACACCTTC
once,TRBJ2-7,TRBD2,TRBV2,CASRSSGGTYEQYF,TGTGCCAGCCGATCTAGCGGGGGGACCTACGAGCAGTACTTC
once,TRBJ2-5,TRBD2,TRBV7-2,CASSGRLAEETQYF,TGTGCCAGCAGCGGGAGGCTAGCGGAAGAGACCCAGTACTTC
.,TRBJ2-7,.,TRBV5-1,CASINEVGEQYF,TGCGCCAGCATAAATGAGGTGGGCGAGCAGTACTTC
.,TRBJ2-1,.,TRBV19,CASSISEGAYNEQFF,TGTGCCAGTAGTATTTCTGAGGGGGCCTACAATGAGCAGTTCTTC
.,TRBJ2-7,.,TRBV2,CASRATGYEQYF,TGTGCCAGCAGAGCCACGGGCTACGAGCAGTACTTC
.,TRBJ2-2,TRBD2,TRBV19,CASTLIPRLAGGPKELFF,TGTGCCAGTACTCTAATTCCTCGGCTAGCGGGGGGGCCGAAGGAGCTGTTTTTT
.,TRBJ2-2,.,TRBV5-6,CASSSGNTGELFF,TGTGCCAGCAGCTCCGGGAACACCGGGGAGCTGTTTTTT
few,TRBJ1-5,.,TRBV30,CAWSTGIDQPQHF,TGTGCCTGGAGTACGGGTATCGATCAGCCCCAGCATTTT
.,TRBJ1-5,.,TRBV25-1,CASSFCQPQHF,TGTGCCAGCAGTTTCTGTCAGCCCCAGCATTTT
.,TRBJ2-1,.,TRBV2,CASSGTENEQFF,TGTGCCAGCAGCGGGACTGAGAATGAGCAGTTCTTC
once,TRBJ2-3,.,TRBV5-1,CASSLDGLRTDTQYF,TGCGCCAGCAGCTTGGATGGACTGAGGACAGATACGCAGTATTTT
.,TRBJ2-2,.,TRBV7-9,CASSKNQANTGELFF,TGTGCCAGCAGCAAAAACCAAGCAAACACCGGGGAGCTGTTTTTT
few,TRBJ2-7,TRBD2,TRBV6-5,CASRRPRGDEQYF,TGTGCCAGCAGACGTCCTCGGGGGGACGAGCAGTACTTC